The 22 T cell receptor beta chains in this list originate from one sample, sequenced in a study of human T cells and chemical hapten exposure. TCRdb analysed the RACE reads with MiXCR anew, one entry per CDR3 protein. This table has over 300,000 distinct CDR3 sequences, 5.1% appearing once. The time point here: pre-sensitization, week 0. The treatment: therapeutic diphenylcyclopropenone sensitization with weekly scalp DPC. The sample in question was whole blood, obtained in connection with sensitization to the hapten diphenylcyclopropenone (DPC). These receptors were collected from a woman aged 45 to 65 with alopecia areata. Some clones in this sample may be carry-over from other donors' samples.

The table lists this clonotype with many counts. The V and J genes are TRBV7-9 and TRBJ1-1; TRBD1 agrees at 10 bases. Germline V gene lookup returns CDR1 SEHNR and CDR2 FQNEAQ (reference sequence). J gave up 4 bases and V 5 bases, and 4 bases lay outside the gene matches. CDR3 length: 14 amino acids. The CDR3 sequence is CASSKGQGTTEAFF. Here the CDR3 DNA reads TGTGCCAGCAGCAAGGGACAGGGGACCACTGAAGCTTTCTTT.

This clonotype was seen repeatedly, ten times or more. The CDR3: CASSAATGAGQPQHF. The CDR3 region has the DNA TGTGCCAGCAGTGCTGCTACAGGGGCGGGTCAGCCCCAGCATTTT. This rearrangement joins TRBV6-2 or TRBV6-3 to TRBJ1-5, with 7 bases lining up with TRBD1. V lost 5 bases to trimming and J lost 6 bases; unmatched junction nucleotides: 10. Germline V CDR1 and CDR2: MNHEY, SVGEGT. The CDR3 is made up of 15 amino acids.

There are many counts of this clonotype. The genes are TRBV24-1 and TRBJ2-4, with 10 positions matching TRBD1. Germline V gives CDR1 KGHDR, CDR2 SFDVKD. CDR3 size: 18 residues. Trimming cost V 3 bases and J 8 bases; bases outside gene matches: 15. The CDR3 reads CATSDPLPGQGHGDIQYF. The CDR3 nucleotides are TGTGCCACCAGTGATCCGTTACCGGGACAGGGGCATGGGGACATTCAGTACTTC.

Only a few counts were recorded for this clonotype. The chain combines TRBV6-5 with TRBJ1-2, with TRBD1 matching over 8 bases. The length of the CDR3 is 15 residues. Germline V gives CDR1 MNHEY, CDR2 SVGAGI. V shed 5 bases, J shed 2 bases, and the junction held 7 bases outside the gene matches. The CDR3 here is CASSHGTGLNYGYTF. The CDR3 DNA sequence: TGTGCCAGCAGTCACGGGACAGGTCTGAACTATGGCTACACCTTC.

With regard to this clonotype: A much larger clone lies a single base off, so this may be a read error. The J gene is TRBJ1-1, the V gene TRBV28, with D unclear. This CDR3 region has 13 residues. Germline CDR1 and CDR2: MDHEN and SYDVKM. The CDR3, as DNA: TGTGCCAGCAGACCCGACGGGAACGCTGAAGCTTTCTTT. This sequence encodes CASRPDGNAEAFF.

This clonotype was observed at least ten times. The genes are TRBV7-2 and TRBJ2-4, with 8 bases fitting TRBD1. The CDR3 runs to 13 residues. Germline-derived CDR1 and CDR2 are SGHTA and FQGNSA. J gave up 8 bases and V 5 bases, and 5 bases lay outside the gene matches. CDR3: CASSLTGEYIQYF. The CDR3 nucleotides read TGTGCCAGCAGCCTGACAGGGGAATACATTCAGTACTTC.

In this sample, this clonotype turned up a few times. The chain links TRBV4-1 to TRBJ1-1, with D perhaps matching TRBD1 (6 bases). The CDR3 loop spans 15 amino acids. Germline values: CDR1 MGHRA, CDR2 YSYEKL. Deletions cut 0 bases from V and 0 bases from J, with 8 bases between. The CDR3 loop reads CASSQEGAMNTEAFF. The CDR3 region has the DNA TGCGCCAGCAGCCAAGAGGGGGCTATGAACACTGAAGCTTTCTTT.

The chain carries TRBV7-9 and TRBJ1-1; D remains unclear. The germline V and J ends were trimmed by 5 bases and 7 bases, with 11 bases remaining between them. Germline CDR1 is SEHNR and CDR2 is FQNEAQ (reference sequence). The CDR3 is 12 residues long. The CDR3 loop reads CASSVDTYEAFF. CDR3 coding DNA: TGTGCCAGCAGCGTTGACACCTATGAAGCTTTCTTT.

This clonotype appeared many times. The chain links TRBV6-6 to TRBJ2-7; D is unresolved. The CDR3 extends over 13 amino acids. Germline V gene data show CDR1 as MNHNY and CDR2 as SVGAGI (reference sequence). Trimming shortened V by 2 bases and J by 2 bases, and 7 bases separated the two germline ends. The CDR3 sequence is CASSYEVTYEQYF. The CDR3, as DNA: TGTGCCAGCAGTTACGAGGTGACCTACGAGCAGTACTTC.

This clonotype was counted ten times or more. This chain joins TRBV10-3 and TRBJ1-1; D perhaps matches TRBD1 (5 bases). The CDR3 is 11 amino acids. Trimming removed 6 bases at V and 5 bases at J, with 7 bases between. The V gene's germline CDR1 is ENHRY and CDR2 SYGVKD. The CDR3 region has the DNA TGTGCCATCAGGGGGACGACTGAAGCTTTCTTT. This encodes CAIRGTTEAFF.

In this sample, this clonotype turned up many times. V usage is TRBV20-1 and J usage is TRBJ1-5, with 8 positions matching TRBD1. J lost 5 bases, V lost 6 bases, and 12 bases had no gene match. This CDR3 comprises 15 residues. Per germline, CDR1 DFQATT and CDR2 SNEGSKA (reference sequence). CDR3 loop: CSAPRSGGFYQPQHF. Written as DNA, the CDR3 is TGCAGTGCCCCTCGGTCAGGGGGCTTTTATCAGCCCCAGCATTTT.

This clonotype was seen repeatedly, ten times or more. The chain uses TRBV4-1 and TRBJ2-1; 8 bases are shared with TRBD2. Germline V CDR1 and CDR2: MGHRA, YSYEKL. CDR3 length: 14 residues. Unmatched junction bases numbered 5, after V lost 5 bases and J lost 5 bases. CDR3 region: CASSRGLEHNEQFF. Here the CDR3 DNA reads TGCGCCAGCAGCAGGGGACTAGAGCACAATGAGCAGTTCTTC.

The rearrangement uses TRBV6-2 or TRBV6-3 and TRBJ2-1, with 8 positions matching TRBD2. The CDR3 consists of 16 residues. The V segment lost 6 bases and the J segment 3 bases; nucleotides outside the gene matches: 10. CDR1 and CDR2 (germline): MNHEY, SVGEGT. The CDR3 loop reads CASRPLQRGLYNEQFF. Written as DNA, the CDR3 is TGTGCCAGCAGACCCCTCCAGCGGGGGCTCTACAATGAGCAGTTCTTC.

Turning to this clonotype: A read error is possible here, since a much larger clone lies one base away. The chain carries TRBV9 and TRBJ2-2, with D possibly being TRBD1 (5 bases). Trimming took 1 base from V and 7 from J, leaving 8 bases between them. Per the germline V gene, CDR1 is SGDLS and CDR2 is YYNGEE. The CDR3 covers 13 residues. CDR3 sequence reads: CASSVIQGGELFF. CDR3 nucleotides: TGTGCCAGCAGCGTAATCCAGGGCGGGGAGCTGTTTTTT.

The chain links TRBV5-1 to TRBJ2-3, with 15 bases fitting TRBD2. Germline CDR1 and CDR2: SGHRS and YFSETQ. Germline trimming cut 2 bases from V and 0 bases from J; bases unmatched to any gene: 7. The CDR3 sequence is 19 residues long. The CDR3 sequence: CASSFSGTSGRTSTDTQYF. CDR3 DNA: TGCGCCAGCAGCTTTTCCGGGACTAGCGGGAGGACTAGCACAGATACGCAGTATTTT.

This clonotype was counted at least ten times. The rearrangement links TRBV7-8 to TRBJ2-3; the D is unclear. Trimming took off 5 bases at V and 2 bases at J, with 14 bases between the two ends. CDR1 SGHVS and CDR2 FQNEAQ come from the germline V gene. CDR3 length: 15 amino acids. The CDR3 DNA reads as TGTGCCAGCAGCCCTCGCCCGGGCCCCACAGATACGCAGTATTTT. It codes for CASSPRPGPTDTQYF.

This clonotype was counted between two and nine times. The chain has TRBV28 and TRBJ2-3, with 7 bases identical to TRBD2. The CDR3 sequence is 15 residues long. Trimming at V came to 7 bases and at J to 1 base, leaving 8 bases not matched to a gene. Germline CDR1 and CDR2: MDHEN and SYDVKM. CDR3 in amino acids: CASTSPREGTDTQYF. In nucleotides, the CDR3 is TGTGCCAGCACCTCTCCCCGGGAGGGCACAGATACGCAGTATTTT.

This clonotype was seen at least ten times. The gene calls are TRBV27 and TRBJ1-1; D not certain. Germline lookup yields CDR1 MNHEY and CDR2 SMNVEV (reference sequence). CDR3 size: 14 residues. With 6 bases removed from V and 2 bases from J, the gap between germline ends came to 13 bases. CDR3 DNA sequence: TGTGCCAGCAGCCCCCTCGCGGCCAACACTGAAGCTTTCTTT. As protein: CASSPLAANTEAFF.

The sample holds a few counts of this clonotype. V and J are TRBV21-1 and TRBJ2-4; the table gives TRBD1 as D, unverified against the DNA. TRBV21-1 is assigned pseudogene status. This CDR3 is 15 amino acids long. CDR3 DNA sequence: TGTGCCAGCAGCAAAGTAGGGACAGGGGGAAACATTCAGTACTTC. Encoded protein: CASSKVGTGGNIQYF.

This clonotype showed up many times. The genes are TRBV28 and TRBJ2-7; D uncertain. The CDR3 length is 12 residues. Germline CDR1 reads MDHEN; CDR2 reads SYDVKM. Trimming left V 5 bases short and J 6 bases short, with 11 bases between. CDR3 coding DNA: TGTGCCAGCAGTCCGATACTAAGCGAGCAGTACTTC. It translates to CASSPILSEQYF. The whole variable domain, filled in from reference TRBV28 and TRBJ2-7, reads DVKVTQSSRYLVKRTGEKVFLECVQDMDHENMFWYRQDPGLGLRLIYFSYDVKMKEKGDIPEGYSVSREKKERFSLILESASTNQTSMYLCASSPILSEQYFGPGTRLTVT.

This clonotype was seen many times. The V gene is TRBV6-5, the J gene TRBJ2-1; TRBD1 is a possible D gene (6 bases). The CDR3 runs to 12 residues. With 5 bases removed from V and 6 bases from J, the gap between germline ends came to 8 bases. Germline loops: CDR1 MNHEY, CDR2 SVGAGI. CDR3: CASSTGSNEQFF. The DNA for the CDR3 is TGTGCCAGCAGTACAGGGTCCAATGAGCAGTTCTTC.

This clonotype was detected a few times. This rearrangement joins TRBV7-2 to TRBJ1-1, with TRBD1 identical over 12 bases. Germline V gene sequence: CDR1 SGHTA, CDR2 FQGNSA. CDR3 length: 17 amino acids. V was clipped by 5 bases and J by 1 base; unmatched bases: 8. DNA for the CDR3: TGTGCCAGCAGCCTAACCGGGACAGGGGGCTCGAACACTGAAGCTTTCTTT. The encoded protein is CASSLTGTGGSNTEAFF.